The next 20 T cell receptor beta chains were all read from a single sample in a study of T-cell reconstitution after alpha-beta-depleted transplantation in children. Preparation of the TCRbeta library used unique molecular identifiers. TCRdb processed the PCR reads anew with MiXCR; each CDR3 protein has one entry. The sample lists 200,000 to 250,000 distinct CDR3 sequences, 25% occurring once. The material sequenced was PBMCs, taken before TCRalphabeta/CD19-depleted stem cell transplant. Receptors were obtained from a girl aged 2-10 years with Fanconi anemia, due to receive a stem cell transplant.

This clonotype turned up a few times. The gene calls are TRBV20-1 and TRBJ2-7; TRBD1 matches 8 bases. The V segment lost 5 bases and the J segment 8 bases; nucleotides outside the gene matches: 8. CDR3 length: 12 residues. From germline, CDR1 is DFQATT and CDR2 SNEGSKA (reference sequence). This CDR3 reads CSAQGQGRQQYF. CDR3 coding DNA: TGCAGTGCTCAAGGACAGGGACGTCAGCAGTACTTC.

This clonotype occurred many times. The chain uses TRBV12-3 or TRBV12-4 and TRBJ2-1; TRBD2 is a possible D gene (7 bases). V was pared by 2 bases and J by 9 bases, with 14 bases between. The CDR3 extends over 14 amino acids. CDR3 sequence (DNA): TGTGCCAGCAGTTTATATGGGGGGGCTTCTGAGCAGTTCTTC. This sequence encodes CASSLYGGASEQFF.

This clonotype was found many times. V usage is TRBV29-1 and J usage is TRBJ1-1; 9 bases are shared with TRBD1. V dropped 7 bases and J dropped 2; count of bases not matched to a gene: 5. The CDR3 runs 13 residues. The germline V gene encodes CDR1 SQVTM and CDR2 ANQGSEA. The CDR3 reads CSGWTGVNTEAFF. In nucleotides, the CDR3 is TGCAGCGGCTGGACAGGGGTTAACACTGAAGCTTTCTTT.

The V call is TRBV18, the J call TRBJ1-4; the match to TRBD1 covers 8 bases. V dropped 3 bases and J dropped 5; count of bases not matched to a gene: 5. The CDR3 has 15 amino acids. Germline V gene sequence: CDR1 KGHSH, CDR2 LQKENI. The CDR3, as DNA: TGTGCCAGCTCACCGGACAGGGTTTCCAATGAAAAACTGTTTTTT. It specifies CASSPDRVSNEKLFF.

The V call is TRBV6-2 or TRBV6-3, the J call TRBJ2-2; D perhaps matches TRBD2 (5 bases). The germline V gene has CDR1 MNHEY and CDR2 SVGEGT. The ends were cut back, 6 bases at V and 5 bases at J, with 13 bases in the middle. The CDR3 runs to 14 residues. In DNA, the CDR3 is TGTGCCAGCAGAAACACTTTAGCGACCGGGGAGCTGTTTTTT. Its translation is CASRNTLATGELFF.

V is TRBV29-1 and J is TRBJ2-1; a weak D match, TRBD2 (6 bases). Germline CDR1 and CDR2: SQVTM and ANQGSEA. CDR3 length equals 15 residues. Trimming removed 6 bases at V and 2 bases at J, with 17 bases between. Written as DNA, the CDR3 is TGCAGCGTGGCGGGATCCCCCAGCCCCTACAATGAGCAGTTCTTC. It yields the protein CSVAGSPSPYNEQFF.

This clonotype was recorded many times. The V call is TRBV12-3 or TRBV12-4, the J call TRBJ2-3; 11 bases map to TRBD2. Losses at the gene ends were 3 bases for V and 5 bases for J; bases not matched to a gene: 4. This CDR3 is built from 15 residues. CDR3 bases: TGTGCCAGCAGTTTGGTAGCGGGAGGGCTAGATACGCAGTATTTT. This codes for CASSLVAGGLDTQYF.

This clonotype was seen more than once but under ten times. V usage is TRBV29-1 and J usage is TRBJ2-7; 11 bases match TRBD2. Per germline, CDR1 SQVTM and CDR2 ANQGSEA. CDR3 size: 14 residues. J was trimmed by 3 bases and V by 5 bases; bases with no gene match: 6. Here the CDR3 DNA reads TGCAGCGTTAAGGGACTAGCGGTCGGCTACGAGCAGTACTTC. This sequence encodes CSVKGLAVGYEQYF.

J is TRBJ2-3 and V is TRBV4-2; D not certain. CDR3 length equals 15 residues. Per germline, CDR1 LGHNA and CDR2 YNFKEQ. V gave up 0 bases and J gave up 2 bases, with 9 bases separating them. CDR3 region: CASSQEGSYTDTQYF. In DNA, the CDR3 is TGTGCCAGCAGCCAAGAGGGCTCCTACACAGATACGCAGTATTTT.

Notes on this clonotype: A much larger clonotype is one base distant, so this may be a read error. The rearrangement joins TRBV24-1 to TRBJ2-3, with D maybe TRBD1 (6 bases). Germline CDR1 KGHDR, CDR2 SFDVKD. This CDR3 has 14 residues. The CDR3 here is CAASDYRAEDTQYF. In DNA form, the CDR3 reads TGTGCCGCCAGTGACTACAGGGCCGAAGATACGCAGTATTTT.

In its sample, this clonotype was seen many times. The chain links TRBV20-1 to TRBJ2-3, with D perhaps matching TRBD2 (6 bases). The V gene's germline CDR1 is DFQATT and CDR2 SNEGSKA (reference sequence). Trimming shortened V by 3 bases and J by 2 bases, and 12 bases separated the two germline ends. The CDR3 is 14 residues long. CDR3 in amino acids: CSARLAGPTDTQYF. The CDR3 DNA reads as TGCAGTGCTAGGCTCGCGGGGCCCACAGATACGCAGTATTTT.

The chain links TRBV30 to TRBJ1-1; D not certain. V shed 0 bases and J shed 4 bases, with 6 bases lying between them. This CDR3 comprises 12 residues. The germline V gene has CDR1 GTSNPN and CDR2 SVGIG (reference sequence). This chain's CDR3 is CAWSVGFTEAFF. The CDR3 DNA reads TGTGCCTGGAGTGTGGGTTTCACTGAAGCTTTCTTT.

Only a few counts were recorded for this clonotype. J is TRBJ2-5 and V is TRBV7-3; D unresolved. The V gene lost 3 bases and the J gene lost 1 base, with 12 bases spanning the gap. CDR1 SGHTA and CDR2 FQGTGA come from the germline V gene. The CDR3 is 15 residues long. DNA of the CDR3: TGTGCCAGCAGCTTGGGTTCGCGACCCCAAGAGACCCAGTACTTC. It is translated as CASSLGSRPQETQYF.

This clonotype was observed a few times. This chain links TRBV7-2 with TRBJ2-7, with D perhaps matching TRBD2 (6 bases). The CDR3 loop spans 15 amino acids. The V and J ends lost 1 base and 2 bases respectively, with 12 bases between them. Germline CDR1 and CDR2: SGHTA and FQGNSA. CDR3 loop: CASSLDGTATYEQYF. The CDR3 region has the DNA TGTGCCAGCAGCTTAGATGGGACTGCCACCTACGAGCAGTACTTC.

The V and J genes are TRBV12-3 or TRBV12-4 and TRBJ2-4; 8 bases are a match to TRBD1. The J call is doubtful: the DNA matches TRBJ2-1 better. This CDR3 comprises 16 residues. The CDR3 region has the DNA TGTGCCAGCAGTCCGACAGGGGATGAGGGCAAAAACATTCAGTTCTTC. Its translation is CASSPTGDEGKNIQFF.

This clonotype was observed many times. This sequence joins TRBV7-3 and TRBJ2-3; possible D gene TRBD2, 6 bases. CDR1 and CDR2 from the germline V gene are SGHTA and FQGTGA. Trimming removed 1 base at V and 4 bases at J, with 9 bases between. The CDR3 loop spans 14 amino acids. The DNA of the CDR3 is TGTGCCAGCAGCTTAATCGGGGGATCAGATACGCAGTATTTT. Encoded protein: CASSLIGGSDTQYF.

This clonotype was seen only a few times. The chain joins TRBV27 to TRBJ2-1; no definite D call. V lost 0 bases and J 6 bases, leaving 6 bases between the germline ends. Germline V gene sequence: CDR1 MNHEY, CDR2 SMNVEV (reference sequence). This CDR3 comprises 13 residues. CDR3 amino acids: CASSLSHRNEQFF. The DNA for the CDR3 is TGTGCCAGCAGTTTATCCCATCGCAATGAGCAGTTCTTC.

V usage is TRBV27 and J usage is TRBJ1-1; 8 nucleotides align to TRBD1. CDR1 is MNHEY, CDR2 SMNVEV, per germline (reference sequence). The CDR3 totals 16 residues. After removal of 1 base from V and 0 bases from J, the junction contained 4 bases not matched to a gene. The CDR3 region is CASSLYGTGLNTEAFF. The CDR3 region has the DNA TGTGCCAGCAGTTTATACGGGACAGGACTGAACACTGAAGCTTTCTTT.

At least ten counts were recorded for this clonotype. V gene TRBV20-1 combines with J gene TRBJ2-4; no firm D call. Trimming stripped 4 bases from V and 1 base from J, with 11 bases between. This CDR3 has 14 residues. Per germline, CDR1 DFQATT and CDR2 SNEGSKA (reference sequence). The CDR3 DNA follows: TGCAGTGCTACCCCGGTTGGGGCCAAAAACATTCAGTACTTC. It specifies CSATPVGAKNIQYF.

This clonotype was seen more than once but under ten times. The chain has TRBV27 and TRBJ2-1, with D maybe TRBD2 (5 bases). Germline V gene data show CDR1 as MNHEY and CDR2 as SMNVEV (reference sequence). Deletions cut 6 bases from V and 5 bases from J, with 20 bases between. The CDR3 runs 16 residues. CDR3 sequence reads: CASRLSGPLSDNEQFF. In DNA, the CDR3 is TGTGCCAGCAGATTGAGCGGCCCCCTCTCGGACAATGAGCAGTTCTTC.